This entry features one TCR beta chain sequence. It has no known antigen specificity. The input lacks base qualities; no much larger clone sits a single base away. This specimen belongs to a study of blood T cell repertoires in COVID-19 (dated by TCRdb to about 2020). Turning to the overall study: Samples covering the acute and convalescent phases of COVID-19 were provided by collaborators in the United States, Italy and Spain. The material from the prospective study consisted of cDNA or gDNA derived from T cells, B-cell-depleted T cells, or PBMCs. Where available, HLA class I and class II types were obtained from metadata supplied by the sample provider rather than from assay-based typing. Samples were obtained from the ongoing ImmuneRACE study (first 160 participants) and from 1,254 subjects provided by 6 global collaborators. The sample metadata nearly always contained a de-identified subject ID, COVID-19 status, age in years and sex. A freely available public database, intended as a resource for researchers studying the immune response to SARS-CoV-2, is where the repertoires were released. The dataset comprised deeply sampled blood TCRbeta repertoires from subjects exposed to, actively infected with, or recovered from COVID-19. Results the study describes overall, beyond this receptor: The quantity of clinical and demographic metadata differed by source and by participant and was supplied without curation.

According to the germline V gene (reference sequence), CDR1 reads LGHDT and CDR2 reads YNNKEL. V is pared back by 1 base and J by 2 bases, with 11 bases lying between the germline termini. The cysteine opens and the phenylalanine closes a CDR3 of 16 amino acids. CDR3 DNA only is kept here, 48 bases in frame from base 1. TCRbeta CDR3 regions were amplified from genomic DNA by means of the immunoSEQ Assay, a bias-controlled multiplex PCR. Regarding the original processing steps: Within the assay, amplification of reference gene primers was used to estimate how many nucleated cells each sample contained. Sequence reads were collapsed and filtered to measure the absolute abundance of every unique TCRbeta CDR3 rearrangement. Productive Simpson clonality was computed per sample as the square root of Simpson's diversity index over productive rearrangements. Drawn from immuneACCESS, this table holds only the in-frame rearrangements with V and J called that TCRdb kept. Clones are partly lost; checked studies trace under half to an unresolved V gene and leave the rest unexplained. That table furnishes V, J and clone size, whereas the DNA furnished D and trimming. The sample has approximately 250,000 clones on record, approximately 84% of them singletons. Of the sample, around 4% falls within the top ten clones.

Collaborating institutions collected whole blood in K2EDTA tubes following their own protocols. Collaborator samples were shipped for TCRbeta analysis as frozen whole blood, isolated PBMCs, or DNA extracted from either sample type. The sequence joins TRBV3-1 (or the pseudogene TRBV3-2) to TRBJ2-2; the D gene is not confidently resolved. The sequencing sample was made of peripheral blood. The clonotype comes from a man between 50 and 59 years old with acute or convalescent COVID-19. The nucleotides read TGTGCCAGCAGCCAAGTCCACAGAGAAAACACCGGGGAGCTGTTTTTT. Translated, it reads CASSQVHRENTGELFF.